This is a list of T cell receptor beta chains from one sample in a study of regulatory T cells in long-lasting Graves disease. One entry per CDR3 protein results from TCRdb running MiXCR on the multiplex PCR reads. In the table there are about 560,000 distinct CDR3 sequences, 15% to 20% of which are singletons. The same sample was also studied in work on T cells in Graves' hyperthyroidism and ophthalmopathy.

This specimen consisted of peripheral blood mononuclear cells (PBMCs), obtained at new diagnosis, from a patient treated with antithyroid drugs. Every receptor here comes from a man aged 18 to 29 with Graves disease. Both conserved end residues are part of each CDR3. The D gene is left open where the match is weak. A row's size may be missing; if present it is once, few, many or a size class.

D gene,V gene,clone size,J gene,CDR3 protein,CDR3 DNA
NA,TRBV20-1,NA,TRBJ2-1,CSATNPRGLGNEQFF,TGCAGTGCGACTAATCCGCGGGGACTCGGCAATGAGCAGTTCTTC
NA,TRBV12-3/TRBV12-4,NA,TRBJ2-2,CASSLEQGIGDGELFF,TGTGCCAGCAGTTTAGAACAGGGAATCGGCGACGGGGAGCTGTTTTTT
NA,TRBV14,few,TRBJ1-2,CASSQRTYGYTF,TGTGCCAGCAGCCAACGCACCTATGGCTACACCTTC
TRBD2,TRBV19,many,TRBJ2-1,CASSIKREGHEQFF,TGTGCCAGTAGTATTAAGCGGGAGGGGCATGAGCAGTTCTTC
NA,TRBV15,NA,TRBJ1-1,CATSDGWNTEAFF,TGTGCCACATCGGACGGGTGGAACACTGAAGCTTTCTTT
NA,TRBV10-3,many,TRBJ1-1,CAISESSGRNTEAFF,TGTGCCATCAGTGAGTCTTCAGGGAGGAACACTGAAGCTTTCTTT
NA,TRBV10-3,once,TRBJ2-3,CAISEAGATSTDTQYF,TGTGCCATCAGTGAGGCGGGCGCCACTAGCACAGATACGCAGTATTTT
NA,TRBV6-1,many,TRBJ1-1,CASSDLGGGNTEAFF,TGTGCCAGCAGTGACTTAGGGGGGGGGAACACTGAAGCTTTCTTT
NA,TRBV20-1,few,TRBJ2-3,CSARIDGSTDTQYF,TGCAGTGCTAGAATAGACGGGAGCACAGATACGCAGTATTTT
NA,TRBV27,few,TRBJ2-1,CASMGWGKRPSNEQFF,TGTGCCAGCATGGGGTGGGGGAAGAGGCCTTCCAATGAGCAGTTCTTC
NA,TRBV10-3,many,TRBJ2-5,CAISGDFEYQETQYF,TGTGCCATCAGTGGAGACTTCGAGTACCAAGAGACCCAGTACTTC
NA,TRBV4-1,few,TRBJ2-2,CASSQDVPEGAGAGELFF,TGCGCCAGCAGCCAAGATGTTCCGGAGGGGGCTGGTGCCGGGGAGCTGTTTTTT
TRBD1,TRBV29-1,many,TRBJ1-1,CSVDRTGGRTEAFF,TGCAGCGTTGACAGAACAGGGGGACGCACTGAAGCTTTCTTT
NA,TRBV6-1,few,TRBJ1-2,CASSEQGRDGYTF,TGTGCCAGCAGTGAACAGGGTAGGGATGGCTACACCTTC
TRBD2,TRBV28,many,TRBJ2-1,CASSFSGRAYEQFF,TGTGCCAGCAGTTTCTCCGGGAGGGCCTATGAGCAGTTCTTC
TRBD2,TRBV11-3,many,TRBJ2-1,CASSSLEREYQNEQFF,TGTGCCAGCAGCTCCCTGGAGCGGGAGTACCAAAATGAGCAGTTCTTC
NA,TRBV20-1,few,TRBJ1-5,CSARNRQTNQPQHF,TGCAGTGCTAGAAACCGACAGACAAATCAGCCCCAGCATTTT
NA,TRBV28,many,TRBJ2-6,CASSLRGPYITRNSGANVLTF,TGTGCCAGCAGTTTAAGGGGACCCTACATTACCAGGAACTCTGGGGCCAACGTCCTGACTTTC
NA,TRBV20-1,NA,TRBJ1-4,CSAPRTDSGSREKLFF,TGCAGTGCTCCCCGGACAGATTCGGGTAGTCGTGAAAAACTGTTTTTT
NA,TRBV18,NA,TRBJ2-4,CASSPLAGAKNIQYF,TGTGCCAGCTCACCTCTGGCGGGAGCCAAAAACATTCAGTACTTC
NA,TRBV19,NA,TRBJ1-5,CASSIGWHQPQHF,TGTGCCAGTAGTATTGGATGGCATCAGCCCCAGCATTTT
NA,TRBV19,NA,TRBJ2-6,CASSMLQGLAGANVLTF,TGTGCCAGTAGTATGCTACAGGGCCTAGCTGGGGCCAACGTCCTGACTTTC
NA,TRBV7-9,NA,TRBJ2-7,CASSSRSTQRYF,TGTGCCAGCAGCTCCAGAAGTACGCAACGGTACTTC
TRBD2,TRBV29-1,many,TRBJ2-7,CSVAGLAGYEQYF,TGCAGCGTTGCCGGACTAGCAGGGTACGAGCAGTACTTC
NA,TRBV7-9,many,TRBJ2-7,CASSLIALPYEQYF,TGTGCCAGCAGCTTAATCGCTCTCCCCTACGAGCAGTACTTC
TRBD2,TRBV2,NA,TRBJ2-5,CASSELLAGQETQYF,TGTGCCAGCAGTGAACTCCTAGCGGGACAAGAGACCCAGTACTTC
NA,TRBV2,many,TRBJ2-3,CASSEATTLDRTDTQYF,TGTGCCAGCAGTGAAGCTACAACCCTAGACCGCACAGATACGCAGTATTTT
NA,TRBV28,many,TRBJ2-2,CASSLGTTNTGELFF,TGTGCCAGCAGCTTAGGGACCACGAACACCGGGGAGCTGTTTTTT
NA,TRBV20-1,few,TRBJ2-3,CSARSSGDTQYF,TGCAGTGCGAGAAGCAGCGGGGATACGCAGTATTTT
NA,TRBV12-3/TRBV12-4,many,TRBJ2-3,CASRPSGTDTQYF,TGTGCCAGCAGGCCTAGCGGCACAGATACGCAGTATTTT
TRBD2,TRBV6-1,many,TRBJ2-3,CASTPPSGELAGTTDTQYF,TGTGCCAGCACCCCTCCGTCCGGGGAACTAGCGGGAACCACAGATACGCAGTATTTT
NA,TRBV30,many,TRBJ2-1,CAWSVRQAYNEQFF,TGTGCCTGGAGTGTACGACAGGCCTACAATGAGCAGTTCTTC
TRBD2,TRBV7-9,many,TRBJ2-2,CASSLAGLANTGELFF,TGTGCCAGCAGCTTAGCTGGACTAGCGAACACCGGGGAGCTGTTTTTT
NA,TRBV30,many,TRBJ2-1,CAWTGLPGNEQFF,TGTGCCTGGACCGGCCTACCAGGGAATGAGCAGTTCTTC
NA,TRBV27,many,TRBJ2-2,CASSLSVTGRAGELFF,TGTGCCAGCAGTTTATCGGTGACAGGGAGGGCCGGGGAGCTGTTTTTT
NA,TRBV20-1,many,TRBJ2-4,CSARPGGNIQYF,TGCAGTGCCAGACCCGGAGGGAACATTCAGTACTTC
NA,TRBV12-3/TRBV12-4,few,TRBJ2-5,CASSFGGGGLETQYF,TGTGCCAGCAGTTTTGGAGGGGGCGGGTTGGAGACCCAGTACTTC
NA,TRBV6-2/TRBV6-3,many,TRBJ1-5,CASSSLGENQPQHF,TGTGCCAGCAGTTCCCTCGGGGAGAATCAGCCCCAGCATTTT
TRBD2,TRBV30,few,TRBJ2-5,CAWSTSGTLGTQYF,TGTGCCTGGAGCACGAGCGGGACCCTGGGGACCCAGTACTTC
TRBD2,TRBV28,NA,TRBJ2-7,CASSSTVAGNSYEHYF,TGTGCCAGCAGTTCTACCGTAGCGGGAAACTCCTACGAGCACTACTTC
NA,TRBV12-5,many,TRBJ1-1,CASGLTPRAGLVTEAFF,TGTGCTAGTGGTTTGACCCCCCGGGCAGGGCTTGTCACTGAAGCTTTCTTT